This T cell receptor (beta chain) was retrieved from a study of CD8+ T cells in alopecia areata. Study summary: Patients in the treated group were given tofacitinib by mouth, 5 to 10 mg twice a day.

The treatment was: oral pan-JAK inhibitor, 5-10 mg twice daily. Sorting of CD4+ and CD8+ T cells was performed on PBMCs. The authors extracted RNA and reverse transcribed it into cDNA as the sequencing template. TCRdb's table, derived via immunoSEQ multiplex PCR, lists solely in-frame clones and lacks some. Found here are under 250,000 clones, less than 75% of them singletons; the top ten hold around 1.4%. Sequences were derived from CD4+ T cells sorted from blood, sampled at week 4, from a patient treated with tofacitinib. This receptor was taken from a human donor with alopecia areata.

The CDR3 DNA sequence: TGCGCCAGCAGTATCTGGGGAACTGGGGCCAACGTCCTGACTTTC. This gives the protein CASSIWGTGANVLTF. This chain joins TRBV5-1 and TRBJ2-6, with D uncertain. Germline V lookup: CDR1 SGHRS, CDR2 YFSETQ. The CDR3 runs to 15 residues. V lost 5 bases and J lost 2, with 11 bases in between.